Presented here are 20 T cell receptor beta chains from one specimen sequenced in a study of shared clonotypes between healthy human individuals. Sequencing used immunoSEQ multiplex PCR; TCRdb keeps in-frame clones, though not all of them. The profile shows hundreds of thousands of clones, 80% to 95% of them singletons. Positive CCR7 selection of CD45RO-negative cells yielded the naive CD8 cells, and terminally differentiated effector memory CD45RA+ cells were excluded. The sample taken for sequencing was naive CD8+ T cells sorted from blood. The receptors stem from a man aged 25-45 years in good health.

V gene TRBV7-2 combines with J gene TRBJ2-1, with D perhaps matching TRBD2 (5 bases). V lost 2 bases, J lost 2 bases, and 13 bases lay in between. In germline, CDR1 is SGHTA, CDR2 FQGNSA. The CDR3 has 16 residues. CDR3 residues: CASSLYAAGAYNEQFF. The CDR3 nucleotides are TGTGCCAGCAGCTTATACGCCGCGGGTGCCTACAATGAGCAGTTCTTC.

The chain has TRBV6-6 and TRBJ2-5; D may be TRBD1 or TRBD2 (5 bases each). This CDR3 region has 12 residues. Trimming took 8 bases from V and 5 from J, leaving 12 bases between them. Germline CDR1 is MNHNY and CDR2 is SVGAGI (reference sequence). The CDR3: CASQLGDETQYF. DNA of the CDR3: TGTGCCAGCCAGTTGGGGGACGAGACCCAGTACTTC.

The chain couples TRBV28 to TRBJ2-7; D gene ambiguous. V lost 1 base and J 2 bases, leaving 15 bases between the germline ends. The CDR3 is made up of 16 amino acids. CDR1 and CDR2 (germline): MDHEN, SYDVKM. CDR3 sequence: CASSLSLPSPTYEQYF. The CDR3, as DNA: TGTGCCAGCAGTTTATCCCTCCCTTCCCCTACCTACGAGCAGTACTTC.

V and J are TRBV9 and TRBJ2-2; no firm D call. V was clipped by 5 bases and J by 6 bases, with 11 bases between them. CDR1 and CDR2 (germline): SGDLS, YYNGEE. The CDR3 is 13 residues long. As DNA, the CDR3 is TGTGCCAGCAGAGCCTCGGTATCCGGGGAGCTGTTTTTT. Translating it yields CASRASVSGELFF.

This clone was picked up a small number of times. The CDR3 DNA reads TGCGCCAGCAGCCAAGAACCGGCAGTGGACGAGCAGTACTTC. This gives the protein CASSQEPAVDEQYF. The V gene is TRBV4-1, the J gene TRBJ2-7; D gene uncertain. The germline gives CDR1 MGHRA, CDR2 YSYEKL. The CDR3 spans 14 residues. Trimming left V 0 bases short and J 5 bases short, with 11 bases between.

This chain connects TRBV5-1 to TRBJ2-7; tentatively, D is TRBD2 (6 bases). The CDR3 has 14 residues. The germline V and J ends were trimmed by 2 bases and 1 base, with 10 bases remaining between them. Germline loops: CDR1 SGHRS, CDR2 YFSETQ. The CDR3 here is CASSFYGGSYEQYF. In nucleotides, the CDR3 is TGCGCCAGCAGCTTCTATGGGGGGTCCTACGAGCAGTACTTC.

This chain uses TRBV7-2 with TRBJ2-7; 13 positions match TRBD2. The length of the CDR3 is 21 residues. Losses at the gene ends were 0 bases for V and 0 bases for J; bases not matched to a gene: 14. Germline V gives CDR1 SGHTA, CDR2 FQGNSA. CDR3 protein: CASSLAPGLAGTSLSSYEQYF. The CDR3 nucleotides read TGTGCCAGCAGCTTAGCCCCGGGACTAGCGGGGACCTCTTTAAGCTCCTACGAGCAGTACTTC.

The chain has TRBV7-3 and TRBJ2-7; 8 positions match TRBD1. CDR1 is SGHTA and CDR2 is FQGTGA in the germline V gene. V lost 3 bases to trimming and J lost 4 bases; unmatched junction nucleotides: 2. The CDR3 loop spans 13 amino acids. CDR3 sequence (DNA): TGTGCCAGCAGCTTTGACAGGGGATACGAGCAGTACTTC. Its translation is CASSFDRGYEQYF.

Only one count was recorded for this clone. This chain links TRBV27 with TRBJ2-5; 16 bases fit TRBD2. This CDR3 is built from 16 residues. V was pared by 8 bases and J by 3 bases, with 6 bases of the junction left unmatched. Germline CDR1 is MNHEY and CDR2 is SMNVEV (reference sequence). The CDR3 coding sequence is TGTGCCAGCGTGGGACTAGCGGGAGGGGATGAAGAGACCCAGTACTTC. It specifies CASVGLAGGDEETQYF.

The chain uses TRBV19 and TRBJ2-5; the D gene could be TRBD1 or TRBD2 (5 bases each). With 7 bases removed from V and 1 base from J, the gap between germline ends came to 16 bases. Per the germline V gene, CDR1 is LNHDA and CDR2 is SQIVND (reference sequence). There are 15 residues in the CDR3. The CDR3 region is CASKPGPSVQETQYF. The DNA of the CDR3 is TGTGCCAGTAAACCGGGACCGAGCGTCCAAGAGACCCAGTACTTC.

The V call is TRBV15, the J call TRBJ2-7; 8 bases are shared with TRBD1. Looked up from germline, CDR1 is LNHNV and CDR2 is YYDKDF (reference sequence). There are 17 residues in the CDR3. Trimming took 4 bases from V and 5 from J; bases not matched to a gene: 16. This chain's CDR3 is CATSKGTGGFGSNEQYF. In nucleotides, the CDR3 is TGTGCCACCAGCAAGGGCACAGGGGGTTTTGGCTCAAACGAGCAGTACTTC.

Note on this clone: Within the sample, other DNA sequences also encode this same CDR3. This rearrangement joins TRBV25-1 to TRBJ2-7; the D is unclear. This CDR3 is built from 11 residues. V shed 5 bases and J shed 5 bases, with 7 bases lying between them. The V gene's germline CDR1 is MGHDK and CDR2 SYGVNS. CDR3 region: CASSPGHEQYF. CDR3 sequence (DNA): TGTGCCAGCAGTCCTGGGCACGAGCAGTACTTC.

V and J are TRBV7-9 and TRBJ2-2; TRBD2 matches 9 bases. Germline trimming cut 1 base from V and 0 bases from J; bases unmatched to any gene: 6. This CDR3 region has 18 residues. The germline V gene has CDR1 SEHNR and CDR2 FQNEAQ (reference sequence). CDR3 loop: CASSLGVTSGANTGELFF. CDR3 coding DNA: TGTGCCAGCAGCTTAGGGGTGACTAGCGGCGCGAACACCGGGGAGCTGTTTTTT.

This chain connects TRBV14 to TRBJ1-1; TRBD1 aligns across 8 bases. In germline, CDR1 is SGHDN, CDR2 FVKESK. CDR3 length: 15 amino acids. Losses at the gene ends were 3 bases for V and 2 bases for J; bases not matched to a gene: 5. This CDR3 is CASSHPGQGNTEAFF. The CDR3 region has the DNA TGTGCCAGCAGCCACCCAGGACAGGGAAACACTGAAGCTTTCTTT.

The V and J genes are TRBV6-4 and TRBJ2-3; the D is unclear. CDR3 length: 13 residues. With 3 bases removed from V and 2 bases from J, the gap between germline ends came to 6 bases. Germline assignment: CDR1 MRHNA and CDR2 SNTAGT. CDR3 in DNA: TGTGCCAGCAGTGAGGGTGTCACAGATACGCAGTATTTT. Protein sequence: CASSEGVTDTQYF.

The J gene is TRBJ2-7, the V gene TRBV11-2; 7 bases map to TRBD1. Germline V lookup: CDR1 SGHAT, CDR2 FQNNGV. The CDR3 runs 17 residues. The J segment lost 5 bases and the V segment lost 1 base, leaving 14 bases of the junction unmatched. The CDR3 protein is CASSLGRQGWARNEQYF. The CDR3 DNA reads as TGTGCCAGCAGCTTAGGGCGACAGGGTTGGGCGCGTAACGAGCAGTACTTC.

This rearrangement joins TRBV6-1 to TRBJ2-7; tentatively, D is TRBD1 or TRBD2 (6 bases each). The CDR3 contains 13 residues. V was pared by 7 bases and J by 3 bases, with 13 bases between. Germline loops: CDR1 MNHNS, CDR2 SASEGT. The CDR3: CASIRGRGYEQYF. The CDR3 DNA is TGTGCCAGCATTCGGGGGCGGGGCTACGAGCAGTACTTC.

The CDR3 DNA follows: TGTGCCAGCAGCCCGGTAGCGGGACGTTCCTACGAGCAGTACTTC. Its translation: CASSPVAGRSYEQYF. The chain couples TRBV14 to TRBJ2-7; TRBD2 agrees at 8 bases. The germline gives CDR1 SGHDN, CDR2 FVKESK. Trimming took 4 bases from V and 1 from J; bases not matched to a gene: 6. The CDR3 length is 15 residues.

This chain uses TRBV28 with TRBJ2-1; 10 bases are shared with TRBD1. The CDR3 has 14 residues. V dropped 10 bases and J dropped 5; count of bases not matched to a gene: 8. In germline, CDR1 is MDHEN, CDR2 SYDVKM. CDR3 in DNA: TGTGCCATCCACGGACAGGGGGTCCACAATGAGCAGTTCTTC. Its translation is CAIHGQGVHNEQFF.

The rearrangement joins TRBV30 to TRBJ2-7; 8 bases agree with TRBD1. Germline V gene lookup returns CDR1 GTSNPN and CDR2 SVGIG (reference sequence). V shed 2 bases, J shed 2 bases, and the junction held 11 bases outside the gene matches. The CDR3 has 16 amino acids. The CDR3 coding sequence is TGTGCCTGGAGTTCCCTGACAGGGGACGAGGCCTACGAGCAGTACTTC. Encoded protein: CAWSSLTGDEAYEQYF.